This T cell receptor beta chain is drawn from a study of blood T cell repertoires in COVID-19. In the study overall: Sample material is recorded as cDNA or gDNA derived from T cells, B-cell-depleted T cells, or PBMCs.

Generated by immunoSEQ multiplex PCR, the TCRdb table keeps only in-frame clones and is missing some. The sample contains almost 80,000 clones, 75% to 95% of which appear only once. V shed 4 bases and J shed 4 bases, with 20 bases lying between them. Germline-derived CDR1 and CDR2 are SGHRS and YFSETQ. The CDR3 is made up of 16 amino acids. The receptor comes from a woman older than 75 with acute or convalescent COVID-19. The sequenced sample was peripheral blood. V and J are TRBV5-1 and TRBJ1-2; tentatively, D is TRBD1 (5 bases). This CDR3 is CASSVGRQTLGYGYTF. CDR3 coding DNA: TGCGCCAGCAGCGTTGGTCGACAGACCCTAGGCTATGGCTACACCTTC.